These T cell receptor beta chains were read from a single sample in a study of T cell changes during pregnancy in multiple sclerosis. The table came from immunoSEQ multiplex PCR; TCRdb's copy has only in-frame clones and leaves some out. The table lists about 39,000 clones, about 94% of them singletons. The source material was CD4+ T cells from peripheral blood mononuclear cells, sampled after pregnancy. Receptor source: a female donor with multiple sclerosis, enrolled in a pregnancy study. Both conserved end residues are part of each CDR3. A D gene is named only where the DNA matches it firmly.

v_call: TRBV11-2
j_call: TRBJ2-1
d_call: TRBD2
cdr3_length: 16
cdr3_nt: TGTGCCAGCAGGCCGCTAGCGGGCCTTTCCTACAATGAGCAGTTCTTC
cdr3_aa: CASRPLAGLSYNEQFF

v_call: TRBV5-4
j_call: TRBJ2-3
d_call: -
cdr3_length: 13
cdr3_nt: TGTGCCAGCAGCTTGGATGCTAGAGCGACGCAGTATTTT
cdr3_aa: CASSLDARATQYF

v_call: TRBV19
j_call: TRBJ2-2
d_call: TRBD1
cdr3_length: 14
cdr3_nt: TGTGCCAGTAGTATACCAGGGGGTACCGGGGAGCTGTTTTTT
cdr3_aa: CASSIPGGTGELFF

v_call: TRBV5-1
j_call: TRBJ1-6
d_call: TRBD1
cdr3_length: 14
cdr3_nt: TGCGCCAGCGGGACAGAACTTTATAATTCACCCCTCCACTTT
cdr3_aa: CASGTELYNSPLHF

v_call: TRBV13
j_call: TRBJ1-4
d_call: TRBD1
cdr3_length: 14
cdr3_nt: TGTGCCAGCAGCCTGACAGGGTGGGGAGAAAAACTGTTTTTT
cdr3_aa: CASSLTGWGEKLFF

v_call: TRBV5-4
j_call: TRBJ2-7
d_call: TRBD1
cdr3_length: 15
cdr3_nt: TGTGCCAGCAGCCTTGGGACAGTAGCTGCCTACGAGCAGTACTTC
cdr3_aa: CASSLGTVAAYEQYF

v_call: TRBV6-5
j_call: TRBJ1-2
d_call: -
cdr3_length: 12
cdr3_nt: TGTGCCAGCAGTGAGGGCCCGGGCGCCTACACCTTC
cdr3_aa: CASSEGPGAYTF

v_call: TRBV5-5
j_call: TRBJ1-2
d_call: -
cdr3_length: 13
cdr3_nt: TGTGCCAGCAGCTTGGCAGGGCCCTATGGCTACACCTTC
cdr3_aa: CASSLAGPYGYTF

v_call: TRBV5-4
j_call: TRBJ2-5
d_call: TRBD1
cdr3_length: 15
cdr3_nt: TGTGCCAGCAGCTTGGGACAGGGGGGTATTGGGACCCAGTACTTC
cdr3_aa: CASSLGQGGIGTQYF

v_call: TRBV10-3
j_call: TRBJ1-6
d_call: -
cdr3_length: 16
cdr3_nt: TGTGCCATCAGTGAACAGGGCCTCGCTGGGAATTCACCCCTCCACTTT
cdr3_aa: CAISEQGLAGNSPLHF

v_call: TRBV11-2
j_call: TRBJ2-5
d_call: TRBD2
cdr3_length: 15
cdr3_nt: TGTGCCAGCAGCCAATCGTCGGGGGGGAGCGAGACCCAGTACTTC
cdr3_aa: CASSQSSGGSETQYF